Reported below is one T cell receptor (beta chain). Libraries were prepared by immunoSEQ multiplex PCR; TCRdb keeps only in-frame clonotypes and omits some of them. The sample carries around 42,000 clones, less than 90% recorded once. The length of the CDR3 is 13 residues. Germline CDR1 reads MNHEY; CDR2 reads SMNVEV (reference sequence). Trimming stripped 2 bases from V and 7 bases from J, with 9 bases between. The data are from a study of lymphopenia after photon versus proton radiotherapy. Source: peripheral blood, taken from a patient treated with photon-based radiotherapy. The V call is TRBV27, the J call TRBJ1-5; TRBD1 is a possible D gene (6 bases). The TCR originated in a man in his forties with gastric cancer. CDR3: CASSLGGGQPQHF. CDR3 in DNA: TGTGCCAGCAGTTTAGGGGGCGGCCAGCCCCAGCATTTT.